This T cell receptor (beta chain) was found in a study of tumor-infiltrating lymphocytes in primary liver carcinoma. On this clonotype: Its ends do not fully match the called genes, so a read error is possible.

Co-extracted RNA and DNA came from roughly 20-30 mg of unsorted bulk tissue. A primer in the constant region served to generate TCR beta cDNA from approximately 450 ng of total RNA. For TCR beta, libraries were produced by three nested multiplex PCR rounds using slightly modified ARM-PCR. TRBV1-TRBV30 forward primers paired with a C-beta reverse primer drove the first two PCR rounds, approximately 11 cycles each. TCRdb ran MiXCR on the multiplex PCR reads and lists one entry per CDR3 protein. This sample has 100,000 to 150,000 distinct CDR3 sequences, with 55% to 75% found just once. The germline V gene encodes CDR1 MNHEY and CDR2 SVGAGI. CDR3 length equals 16 residues.

The TCR comes from a woman between 55 and 75 years old with primary liver carcinoma and hepatitis B virus infection. The chain employs TRBV6-5 and TRBJ2-3, with 11 bases identical to TRBD2. The sequenced sample was liver tumor tissue from sampling region 3. Subset denoted: tumor region T3, left-lateral pole. The CDR3 DNA follows: TGTGCCAGCGGTTACTGGGGACTAGCGGCCAGGGATACGCAGTATTTT. It encodes CASGYWGLAARDTQYF.